This T cell receptor beta chain was captured by sequencing in a study of naive and memory T cell subsets. This clonotype has a handful of counts. Its antigen remains unknown. CD8 T cells were positively selected from what remained after CD4 positive selection. General study findings and limits: Over 95% of naive TCR sequences appeared only once after error correction, unlike memory subsets.

The beta constant-region primer was an equimolar mix of two oligonucleotides covering TRBC1 and TRBC2. Each CDR3 protein gets one entry after TCRdb re-called the UMI-ligation and nested PCR reads with MiXCR. The repertoire consists of 65,000 to 85,000 distinct CDR3 sequences, with around 13% occurring once and the leading ten covering approximately 0.94%. Germline values: CDR1 MNHEY, CDR2 SVGAGI. The CDR3 sequence is 14 residues long. The V and J ends lost 4 bases and 2 bases respectively, with 11 bases between them. The sequence was collected from a human donor in good health. The sample comprised central memory CD4+ T cells from blood. V and J are TRBV6-5 and TRBJ1-1; D is unresolved. CDR3 region: CASSSLVINTEAFF. DNA of the CDR3: TGTGCCAGCAGTTCTCTCGTCATAAACACTGAAGCTTTCTTT.